These T cell receptor beta chains were read from a single sample in a study of radiotherapy plus CTLA-4 blockade in lung cancer. Only in-frame clones appear in the TCRdb table, and some are missing; sequencing was by immunoSEQ multiplex PCR. The data hold 90,000 to 95,000 clones, with about four fifths observed a single time. The input for sequencing was peripheral blood, taken from a patient treated with radiotherapy plus ipilimumab. The receptor set was obtained from a human donor with non-small cell lung cancer who had stable disease on radiotherapy plus ipilimumab. Each CDR3 is given with its conserved first and last residue. The D gene is left open where the match is weak. For some rows the clone size is stated as once, few or many, or as a class when expanded; others skip it.

TRBV18,TRBD1,TRBJ2-7,-,TGTGCCAGCTCACCACTCCCGACAGGGTTTGCGTCCTACGAGCAGTACTTC,CASSPLPTGFASYEQYF
TRBV5-6,TRBD1,TRBJ2-7,-,TGTGCCAGCAGCTTTTCCGGGACAGGGACGAATCAGAAGTTC,CASSFSGTGTNQKF
TRBV5-5,-,TRBJ2-7,-,TGTGCCAGCAGCTTGCGGACAAACACCTACGAGCAGTACTTC,CASSLRTNTYEQYF
TRBV7-3,-,TRBJ2-1,-,TGTGCCAGCAGCTTAAAACCCTCAGATAGTGAGCAGTTCTTC,CASSLKPSDSEQFF
TRBV11-3,TRBD1,TRBJ2-2,-,TGTGCCAGCAGCCCAGGGGGCGTAGACACCGGGGAGCTGTTTTTT,CASSPGGVDTGELFF
TRBV7-2,-,TRBJ2-3,-,TGTGCCAGCAGCCCGACAGCAATTAGCACAGATACGCAGTATTTT,CASSPTAISTDTQYF
TRBV28,-,TRBJ2-2,-,TGTGCCAGCAGTTTAGTGATCGGGGAGCTGTTTTTT,CASSLVIGELFF
TRBV6-6,-,TRBJ2-7,-,TGTGCCAGCTCACGGGGCTTAAGTTCCGAGCAGTACTTC,CASSRGLSSEQYF
TRBV28,-,TRBJ1-1,-,TGTGCCAGCAGTACCCGGGAGGGCACTGAAGCTTTCTTT,CASSTREGTEAFF
TRBV6-1,TRBD1,TRBJ2-3,-,TGTGCCAGCAGTGGTCCGGGACAGGGGGCTGATACGCAGTATTTT,CASSGPGQGADTQYF
TRBV7-8,-,TRBJ1-1,-,TGTGCCAGCAGCACCTCACAGGTTTTGAACACTGAAGCTTTCTTT,CASSTSQVLNTEAFF
TRBV5-1,-,TRBJ1-2,-,TGCGCCAGCAGCTTCGGGGTAGCTAACTATGGCTACACCTTC,CASSFGVANYGYTF
TRBV18,-,TRBJ1-6,-,TGTGCCAGCTCCCCCAGAGTAGGGGACAATTCACCCCTCCACTTT,CASSPRVGDNSPLHF
TRBV10-2,TRBD2,TRBJ2-7,few,TGCGCCAGCAGGGGGGGACTAGCGAACGCCTACGAGCAGTACTTC,CASRGGLANAYEQYF
TRBV2,-,TRBJ1-1,-,TGTGCCAGCAAAGAGGTGTCGAACACTGAAGCTTTCTTT,CASKEVSNTEAFF
TRBV5-4,TRBD2,TRBJ2-5,-,TGTGCCAGCAGCCCCAGGACTAGCGGACAAGAGACCCAGTACTTC,CASSPRTSGQETQYF
TRBV18,TRBD1,TRBJ1-1,-,TGTGCCAGCTCACCGAGGGACAGGGTAGTGGCTTTCTTT,CASSPRDRVVAFF
TRBV6-5,-,TRBJ1-2,-,TGTGCCAGCAGTTACGGGGGACGAGGCTACACCTTC,CASSYGGRGYTF
TRBV9,-,TRBJ2-2,once,TGTGCCAGCAGCGTACTACCGGACACCGGGGAGCTGTTTTTT,CASSVLPDTGELFF
TRBV7-9,-,TRBJ2-6,-,TGTGCCAGCAGCTCCCGTTCAGACACCTCTGGGGCCAACGTCCTGACTTTC,CASSSRSDTSGANVLTF
TRBV5-1,TRBD1,TRBJ2-7,-,TGCGCCAGCAGTCGGATGACCGGGACAGGGACTTACGAGCAGTACTTC,CASSRMTGTGTYEQYF
TRBV28,-,TRBJ2-3,-,TGTGCCAGCAGTCAGGACTCAGACACAGATACGCAGTATTTT,CASSQDSDTDTQYF
TRBV4-1,TRBD1,TRBJ2-3,-,TGCGCCAGCAGCCAAGGACAGGGCCGGCAAGATACGCAGTATTTT,CASSQGQGRQDTQYF
TRBV6-1,-,TRBJ1-1,-,TGTGCCAGCAGTGAAGCAGGGAGGGGGACTGAAGCTTTCTTT,CASSEAGRGTEAFF
TRBV9,TRBD1,TRBJ2-1,-,TGTGCCAGCAGCGTGACGCAGGGGGCTGGGAATGAGCAGTTCTTC,CASSVTQGAGNEQFF
TRBV7-6,-,TRBJ2-1,-,TGTGCCAGCAGCCCTCTTTGGGACGCATCCTACAATGAGCAGTTCTTC,CASSPLWDASYNEQFF
TRBV6-4,TRBD2,TRBJ2-1,once,TGTGCCAGCAGTGACGGATTAGCGGGAGCGGGGAATGAGCAGTTCTTC,CASSDGLAGAGNEQFF
TRBV27,-,TRBJ1-1,-,TGTGCCAGCAGTTTATGGAAGGGAGGGGCCACTGAAGCTTTCTTT,CASSLWKGGATEAFF
TRBV6-1,-,TRBJ1-6,-,TGTGCCAGCAGTGAAGTCAGAGCATTCAGAAATTCACCCCTCCACTTT,CASSEVRAFRNSPLHF
TRBV2,-,TRBJ1-3,-,TGTGCCAGCAGTGCTGTTACTGGGGCTACTGGAAACACCATATATTTT,CASSAVTGATGNTIYF
TRBV27,TRBD2,TRBJ2-7,-,TGTGCCAGCAGCCCTTGGGGGGGTCTCTACGAGCAGTACTTC,CASSPWGGLYEQYF
TRBV2,-,TRBJ2-7,-,TGTGCCAGCGTGAATCCCATCCACTACGAGCAGTACTTC,CASVNPIHYEQYF
TRBV25-1,-,TRBJ2-3,-,TGTGCCAGCAGTGATAAGGAGGGCCTCGGAGATACGCAGTATTTT,CASSDKEGLGDTQYF
TRBV5-1,-,TRBJ2-7,few,TGCGCCAGCAGCTCGCCCACGGATGGGGGATGGAGTTACGAGCAGTACTTC,CASSSPTDGGWSYEQYF
TRBV19,TRBD1,TRBJ2-7,few,TGTGCCACCTCCTTTGGGACAGTTGCCTCCTACGAGCAGTACTTC,CATSFGTVASYEQYF
TRBV9,-,TRBJ1-5,-,TGTGCCAGCAGCCCTCGAAATAGCAATCAGCCCCAGCATTTT,CASSPRNSNQPQHF
TRBV29-1,-,TRBJ2-1,-,TGCAGCGTTGTACTAGCAAATGAGCAGTTCTTC,CSVVLANEQFF
TRBV5-1,TRBD2,TRBJ2-1,-,TGCGCCAGCAGCTTGGCCTTGGCCCTAGCGGGGTTCAATGAGCAGTTCTTC,CASSLALALAGFNEQFF
TRBV5-6,-,TRBJ2-2,-,TGTGCCAGCAGCTTGCAAGGTCCCCGGGGCACCGGGGAGCTGTTTTTT,CASSLQGPRGTGELFF
TRBV7-7,TRBD2,TRBJ2-7,-,TGTGCCAGCAGCTTAGGCGGGGGGGACGAGCAGTACTTC,CASSLGGGDEQYF
TRBV18,-,TRBJ2-7,-,TGTGCCAGCTCACGATCGACAGGTACCGAGCAGTACTTC,CASSRSTGTEQYF
TRBV5-4,TRBD1,TRBJ2-1,once,TGTGCCAGCAGCTTTTGGGGACAGGGGGACAATGAGCAGTTCTTC,CASSFWGQGDNEQFF
TRBV11-2,TRBD1,TRBJ1-6,-,TGTGCCAGCACCCCCGGGACAGTGAATTCACCCCTCCACTTT,CASTPGTVNSPLHF
TRBV27,-,TRBJ1-3,-,TGTGCCAGCAGTAGGCAACAGGGCGGGGTTGGAAACACCATATATTTT,CASSRQQGGVGNTIYF
TRBV19,-,TRBJ1-5,-,TGTGCCAGTAGTATCAAGGTTGGGCAGAATAGCAATCAGCCCCAGCATTTT,CASSIKVGQNSNQPQHF
TRBV23-1,-,TRBJ2-7,-,TGCGCCAGCAGTTGCCCAAAGAATGAATTTTACGAGCAGTACTTC,CASSCPKNEFYEQYF
TRBV5-1,TRBD1,TRBJ2-1,-,TGCGCCAGCAGTCCACGACAGGGGGAGACCTACAATGAGCAGTTCTTC,CASSPRQGETYNEQFF
TRBV27,TRBD1,TRBJ1-6,-,TGTGCCAGCAGTTTAGTGGCAGGGGGGGGTTATAATTCACCCCTCCACTTT,CASSLVAGGGYNSPLHF